The T cell receptor beta chain under discussion was sequenced for a study of OX40 agonist ivuxolimab in advanced cancers. Repertoires were generated with immunoSEQ multiplex PCR, while TCRdb's copy carries only in-frame clones and drops some. Here the sample spans some 45,000 clones, 70% to 85% being singletons. CDR3 size: 14 residues. V lost 6 bases, J lost 0 bases, and 9 bases lay in between. CDR1 is MNHNS and CDR2 is SASEGT in the germline V gene. The sequencing here drew on CD4+ or CD8+ T cells sorted from blood, taken in a trial of the OX40 agonist ivuxolimab. This chain uses TRBV6-1 with TRBJ1-5; D gene uncertain. The receptor was isolated from an adult with an advanced solid tumor such as melanoma, head and neck, liver or kidney cancer. This chain's CDR3 is CASSAANSNQPQHF. The CDR3 nucleotides are TGTGCCAGCAGCGCCGCAAATAGCAATCAGCCCCAGCATTTT.